This passage covers 4 T cell receptor beta chains from one sample sequenced in a study of T cell responses to AZD1222 COVID-19 vaccine. Measured with immunoSEQ multiplex PCR; TCRdb has only the in-frame clones, and not every one. The table has 110,000 or so clones, about 86% seen once. The sequencing used peripheral blood, collected 28 days after the second AZD1222 dose. The source of these receptors is an adult who received the AZD1222 COVID-19 vaccine.

The count of this clone is one. V usage is TRBV2 and J usage is TRBJ2-2; D is possibly TRBD2 (6 bases). Germline-derived CDR1 and CDR2 are SNHLY and FYNNEI. This CDR3 is built from 14 residues. The V and J ends lost 10 bases and 0 bases respectively, with 12 bases between them. DNA of the CDR3: TGTGCCATCCGGGAGAGAACGAACACCGGGGAGCTGTTTTTT. Translating it yields CAIRERTNTGELFF.

This clone is a singleton in its sample. The chain joins TRBV7-9 to TRBJ1-4; D call uncertain. Germline CDR1 and CDR2: SEHNR and FQNEAQ (reference sequence). The CDR3 runs to 14 residues. V was cut by 4 bases and J by 7 bases, with 13 bases left in between. CDR3 amino acids: CASSSRVAGEKLFF. CDR3 in DNA: TGTGCCAGCAGCTCGAGGGTAGCCGGTGAAAAACTGTTTTTT.

The V call is TRBV2, the J call TRBJ2-3; D unclear. Germline V lookup: CDR1 SNHLY, CDR2 FYNNEI. V was cut by 4 bases and J by 0 bases, with 20 bases left in between. The CDR3 contains 18 residues. In nucleotides, the CDR3 is TGTGCCAGCAGTGTACCCACCGACGGCGGCGGAAGCACAGATACGCAGTATTTT. Translated, it gives CASSVPTDGGGSTDTQYF.

The J gene is TRBJ1-2, the V gene TRBV5-5, with 9 positions matching TRBD1. Germline V gene data show CDR1 as SGHKS and CDR2 as YYEKEE (reference sequence). The CDR3 extends over 15 amino acids. With V trimmed by 2 bases and J by 5 bases, 7 bases remained unmatched. The CDR3 nucleotides read TGTGCCAGCAGCTTCCGACAGGGGGTCTATTATGGCTACACCTTC. Its translation: CASSFRQGVYYGYTF. Looking up the rest from reference TRBV5-5 and TRBJ1-2 gives the full variable domain: DAGVTQSPTHLIKTRGQQVTLRCSPISGHKSVSWYQQVLGQGPQFIFQYYEKEERGRGNFPDRFSARQFPNYSSELNVNALLLGDSALYLCASSFRQGVYYGYTFGSGTRLTVV.